The 21 T cell receptor beta chains below were found in one sample sequenced in a study of response to subunit inactivated influenza vaccine. Via MiXCR, TCRdb re-called the RT-PCR reads, giving one row per CDR3 protein. The sample shows just under 550,000 distinct CDR3 sequences, 20% to 25% of them seen only once. A further study also used this sample, focusing on T cells expressing NK-cell markers. In that study: Generation of TCR beta cDNA was performed by 5'RACE template switching incorporating UMIs.

Sequenced material: CD4+ T cells sorted from PBMCs, taken approximately 12 days after vaccination. These receptors were collected from a man aged 50-59 years who received an inactivated influenza vaccine.

This sequence joins TRBV7-2 and TRBJ2-7; TRBD1 matches at 8 bases. J gave up 6 bases and V 1 base, and 8 bases lay outside the gene matches. The CDR3 has 15 amino acids. Germline V gene data show CDR1 as SGHTA and CDR2 as FQGNSA. The CDR3 DNA follows: TGTGCCAGCAGCTTAGTCGGCGGACAGGGTGGCGAGCAGTACTTC. This gives the protein CASSLVGGQGGEQYF.

The V call is TRBV11-2, the J call TRBJ1-5; 9 bases match TRBD1. The V and J ends lost 2 bases and 4 bases, in that order; junction bases with no gene match: 6. Looked up from germline, CDR1 is SGHAT and CDR2 is FQNNGV. This CDR3 has 16 amino acids. This CDR3 reads CASSLTTGGANQPQHF. The CDR3 DNA sequence: TGTGCCAGCAGCTTAACCACAGGGGGCGCGAATCAGCCCCAGCATTTT.

The J gene is TRBJ2-7, the V gene TRBV6-2 or TRBV6-3; the match to TRBD1 covers 7 bases. Germline CDR1 MNHEY, CDR2 SVGEGT. V shed 5 bases and J 6 bases; nucleotides not matched to a gene: 10. The length of the CDR3 is 14 residues. The CDR3 DNA follows: TGTGCCAGCAGTCAGATCTTGACAGGGATCGAGCAGTACTTC. Translated: CASSQILTGIEQYF.

A few counts support this clonotype. The chain joins TRBV5-6 to TRBJ1-2, with D perhaps matching TRBD1 (5 bases). Germline CDR1 and CDR2: SGHDT and YYEEEE. This CDR3 is 14 amino acids long. Deletions cut 0 bases from V and 3 bases from J, with 9 bases between. The CDR3, as DNA: TGTGCCAGCAGCTTGGAAAGGGGAGACTATGGCTACACCTTC. Translated, it gives CASSLERGDYGYTF.

The chain recombines TRBV7-8 with TRBJ1-6; D gene unclear. The germline CDR1 and CDR2 sequences are SGHVS and FQNEAQ. The V and J ends lost 5 bases and 8 bases respectively, with 10 bases between them. This CDR3 is built from 13 residues. The CDR3 nucleotides read TGTGCCAGCAGCGCATTAACGGATTCACCCCTCCACTTT. Protein sequence: CASSALTDSPLHF.

This clonotype was counted only a few times. The rearrangement uses TRBV5-1 and TRBJ2-5; tentatively, D is TRBD1 or TRBD2 (6 bases each). This CDR3 spans 13 amino acids. CDR1 and CDR2 (germline): SGHRS, YFSETQ. The V gene lost 4 bases and the J gene lost 5 bases, with 12 bases spanning the gap. The CDR3 sequence: CASSDGGEETQYF. Here the CDR3 DNA reads TGCGCCAGCAGCGACGGGGGCGAGGAGACCCAGTACTTC.

The chain links TRBV5-1 to TRBJ2-7, with TRBD1 matching over 10 bases. The CDR3 spans 16 residues. Per germline, CDR1 SGHRS and CDR2 YFSETQ. The V and J ends lost 7 bases and 4 bases, in that order; junction bases with no gene match: 14. The CDR3 DNA is TGCGCCAGCTCTCCTCAAGGGGGGACAGGGGTTTACGAGCAGTACTTC. It translates to CASSPQGGTGVYEQYF.

The chain employs TRBV10-3 and TRBJ1-6, with 7 bases matching TRBD1. Germline-derived CDR1 and CDR2 are ENHRY and SYGVKD. CDR3 length: 15 amino acids. The V segment lost 2 bases and the J segment 8 bases; nucleotides outside the gene matches: 6. CDR3 sequence reads: CAISEVGRGDSPLHF. The DNA for the CDR3 is TGTGCCATCAGTGAGGTCGGCAGGGGGGATTCACCCCTCCACTTT.

This clonotype was seen more than once but under ten times. The chain recombines TRBV7-9 with TRBJ1-2; D is uncertain. V gave up 7 bases and J gave up 10 bases, with 19 bases separating them. The length of the CDR3 is 13 residues. Per the germline V gene, CDR1 is SEHNR and CDR2 is FQNEAQ (reference sequence). The CDR3 sequence: CASTQLAGEAYTF. DNA for the CDR3: TGTGCCAGCACCCAACTCGCCGGGGAAGCCTACACCTTC.

The rearrangement joins TRBV20-1 to TRBJ2-7; 10 nucleotides line up with TRBD2. The J segment lost 2 bases and the V segment lost 6 bases, leaving 7 bases of the junction unmatched. The germline gives CDR1 DFQATT, CDR2 SNEGSKA (reference sequence). This CDR3 contains 14 residues. The CDR3 loop reads CSAKLAGTAYEQYF. CDR3 DNA sequence: TGCAGTGCGAAACTAGCGGGGACAGCCTACGAGCAGTACTTC.

The gene calls are TRBV2 and TRBJ2-5; 7 nucleotides match TRBD2. The CDR3 sequence is 14 residues long. Germline V gene lookup returns CDR1 SNHLY and CDR2 FYNNEI. The ends lost 2 bases at V and 7 bases at J; junction bases unmatched: 7. The DNA of the CDR3 is TGTGCCAGCAGTGAACGGCGGGAGAGGGGGACCCAGTACTTC. It encodes CASSERRERGTQYF.

The V gene is TRBV20-1, the J gene TRBJ1-5; a possible D gene is TRBD1 (5 bases). The CDR3 has 14 amino acids. The ends were cut back, 2 bases at V and 3 bases at J, with 11 bases in the middle. Germline CDR1 reads DFQATT; CDR2 reads SNEGSKA (reference sequence). CDR3 sequence (DNA): TGCAGTGCTAGACTCGGGACGGTCAATCAGCCCCAGCATTTT. This sequence encodes CSARLGTVNQPQHF.

This clonotype was detected only a few times. The V gene is TRBV9, the J gene TRBJ2-5; the D gene is possibly TRBD1 (6 bases). The CDR3 covers 14 residues. V dropped 4 bases and J dropped 4 bases, with 14 bases sitting between them. Germline CDR1 SGDLS, CDR2 YYNGEE. CDR3 sequence: CASSSTGFGETQYF. Written as DNA, the CDR3 is TGTGCCAGCAGCTCTACAGGGTTTGGAGAGACCCAGTACTTC.

V gene TRBV18 combines with J gene TRBJ2-1, with no clear D. In germline, CDR1 is KGHSH, CDR2 LQKENI. The V end lost 0 bases, the J end lost 3 bases, and 12 bases lay between the germline ends. The CDR3 runs to 16 residues. CDR3 bases: TGTGCCAGCTCACCACCGAAAAGGACCTACTACAATGAGCAGTTCTTC. This encodes CASSPPKRTYYNEQFF. Together with reference TRBV18 and TRBJ2-1, the CDR3 gives the full variable domain: NAGVMQNPRHLVRRRGQEARLRCSPMKGHSHVYWYRQLPEEGLKFMVYLQKENIIDESGMPKERFSAEFPKEGPSILRIQQVVRGDSAAYFCASSPPKRTYYNEQFFGPGTRLTVL.

The rearrangement links TRBV4-3 to TRBJ2-7, with TRBD1 identical over 7 bases. V lost 2 bases to trimming and J lost 5 bases; unmatched junction nucleotides: 12. The CDR3 spans 16 residues. The germline V gene encodes CDR1 LGHNA and CDR2 YSLEER. CDR3 in amino acids: CASSQNLVRQGHEQYF. In nucleotides, the CDR3 is TGCGCCAGCAGCCAAAACCTAGTTAGACAGGGCCACGAGCAGTACTTC.

This clonotype was counted only a few times. The V gene is TRBV6-4, the J gene TRBJ2-1, with 7 nucleotides matching TRBD2. The V segment lost 3 bases and the J segment 2 bases; nucleotides outside the gene matches: 4. CDR1 and CDR2 (germline): MRHNA, SNTAGT. The CDR3 extends over 15 amino acids. As DNA, the CDR3 is TGTGCCAGCAGTGAGTGGGGACTACCCTACAATGAGCAGTTCTTC. Protein product: CASSEWGLPYNEQFF.

The chain uses TRBV5-1 and TRBJ2-3; 9 positions agree with TRBD2. Unmatched junction bases numbered 5, after V lost 4 bases and J lost 5 bases. The CDR3 runs to 14 residues. Germline V gives CDR1 SGHRS, CDR2 YFSETQ. This chain's CDR3 is CASSRGLAGDTQYF. The CDR3 DNA reads as TGCGCCAGCAGCAGGGGACTAGCTGGAGATACGCAGTATTTT.

This clonotype was observed many times. The J gene is TRBJ2-2, the V gene TRBV12-3 or TRBV12-4; a weak D match, TRBD1 (5 bases). There are 15 residues in the CDR3. V was shortened by 3 bases and J by 2 bases, with 10 bases between the two germline ends. The CDR3 is CASSFGARNTGELFF. The CDR3 coding sequence is TGTGCCAGCAGTTTTGGGGCAAGAAACACCGGGGAGCTGTTTTTT.

This clonotype was counted a few times. V and J are TRBV28 and TRBJ1-5, with D unclear. The CDR3 is made up of 15 amino acids. Germline-derived CDR1 and CDR2 are MDHEN and SYDVKM. Trimming left V 6 bases short and J 6 bases short, with 18 bases between. The DNA for the CDR3 is TGTGCCAGCAGAACTCCTGCGGTAATCGGTCAGCCCCAGCATTTT. It specifies CASRTPAVIGQPQHF.

The table lists this clonotype with a few counts. This chain connects TRBV7-9 to TRBJ2-3; a weak D match, TRBD2 (6 bases). This CDR3 is built from 14 residues. Trimming pared 3 bases from V and 3 bases from J, leaving 10 bases between. In germline, CDR1 is SEHNR, CDR2 FQNEAQ (reference sequence). The CDR3 loop reads CASSFIGSTDTQYF. For the CDR3, the DNA is TGTGCCAGCAGCTTTATCGGGAGTACAGATACGCAGTATTTT.

The V call is TRBV9, the J call TRBJ2-7; 8 positions agree with TRBD1. The V segment lost 4 bases and the J segment 2 bases; nucleotides outside the gene matches: 8. The CDR3 runs to 15 residues. From germline, CDR1 is SGDLS and CDR2 YYNGEE. The CDR3 sequence: CASSPDRGLAYEQYF. Written as DNA, the CDR3 is TGTGCCAGCAGCCCCGACAGGGGTCTAGCCTACGAGCAGTACTTC.